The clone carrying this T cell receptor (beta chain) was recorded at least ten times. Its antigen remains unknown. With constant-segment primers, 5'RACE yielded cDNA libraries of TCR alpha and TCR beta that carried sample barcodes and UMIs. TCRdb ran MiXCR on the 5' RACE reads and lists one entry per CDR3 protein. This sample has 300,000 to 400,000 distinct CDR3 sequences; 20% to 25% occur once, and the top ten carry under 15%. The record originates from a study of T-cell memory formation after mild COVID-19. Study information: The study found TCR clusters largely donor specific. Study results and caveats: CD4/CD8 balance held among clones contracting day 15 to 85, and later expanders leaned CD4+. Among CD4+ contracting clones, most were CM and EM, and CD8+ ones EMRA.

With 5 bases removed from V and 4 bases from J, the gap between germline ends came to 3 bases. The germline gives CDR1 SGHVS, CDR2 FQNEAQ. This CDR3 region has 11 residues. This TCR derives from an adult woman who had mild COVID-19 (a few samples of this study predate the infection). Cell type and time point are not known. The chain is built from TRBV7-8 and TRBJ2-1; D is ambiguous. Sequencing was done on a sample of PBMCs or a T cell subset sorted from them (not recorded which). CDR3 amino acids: CASSGYNEQFF. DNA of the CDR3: TGTGCCAGCAGCGGGTACAATGAGCAGTTCTTC.